These T cell receptor beta chains were read from a single sample in a study of shared clonotypes between healthy human individuals. Generated by immunoSEQ multiplex PCR, the TCRdb table keeps only in-frame clones and is missing some. The sample records about 870,000 clones, 92% being singletons. The sequencing input was naive CD8+ T cells sorted from blood. These receptors came from a man between 25 and 39 years old in good health. CDR3s include the opening cysteine and the closing phenylalanine or tryptophan. D genes are given only for firm matches. Rows may omit the clone size; those that give it use once, few, many or a size class.

d_call,v_call,clone_size,j_call,cdr3_aa,cdr3_nt
TRBD2,TRBV27,.,TRBJ2-7,CASSVAGGSYEQYF,TGTGCCAGCAGTGTAGCGGGAGGCTCCTACGAGCAGTACTTC
TRBD1,TRBV4-3,.,TRBJ1-1,CASSPTTGRNTEAFF,TGCGCCAGCAGCCCCACGACAGGGCGGAACACTGAAGCTTTCTTT
.,TRBV15,.,TRBJ2-7,CATSRDSLNVGEAYEQYF,TGTGCCACCAGCAGAGATAGCTTGAATGTGGGAGAAGCCTACGAGCAGTACTTC
.,TRBV7-9,.,TRBJ2-1,CASSLGGRNEQFF,TGTGCCAGCAGCTTAGGGGGACGTAATGAGCAGTTCTTC
.,TRBV7-2,.,TRBJ2-6,CASSWGRYSGANVLTF,TGTGCCAGCAGCTGGGGACGGTACTCTGGGGCCAACGTCCTGACTTTC
.,TRBV27,.,TRBJ2-7,CASSPQGKFYEQYF,TGTGCCAGCAGTCCGCAGGGGAAATTCTACGAGCAGTACTTC
.,TRBV2,.,TRBJ2-1,CASREGQLPNYNEQFF,TGTGCCAGCAGGGAGGGACAGCTACCGAACTACAATGAGCAGTTCTTC
TRBD2,TRBV7-9,.,TRBJ2-3,CASSLTAGGLDTQYF,TGTGCCAGCAGCTTAACAGCGGGAGGCCTAGATACGCAGTATTTT
TRBD1,TRBV5-1,.,TRBJ2-7,CASSYGQGAGDEQYF,TGCGCCAGCAGCTACGGACAGGGGGCTGGAGACGAGCAGTACTTC
.,TRBV27,once,TRBJ1-5,CASSPRLSNQPQHF,TGTGCCAGCAGCCCACGGCTTAGCAATCAGCCCCAGCATTTT
TRBD1,TRBV5-1,once,TRBJ2-7,CASSLRDRSYEQYF,TGCGCCAGCAGCCTCCGGGACAGAAGCTACGAGCAGTACTTC
.,TRBV9,.,TRBJ1-1,CASSVVRAMNTEAFF,TGTGCCAGCAGCGTAGTGAGAGCCATGAACACTGAAGCTTTCTTT
TRBD1,TRBV27,.,TRBJ2-3,CASSLGTGLADTQYF,TGTGCCAGCAGTTTAGGGACAGGGCTGGCAGATACGCAGTATTTT
.,TRBV19,.,TRBJ2-7,CASRMEGAGYEQYF,TGTGCCAGTAGAATGGAAGGGGCAGGCTACGAGCAGTACTTC
.,TRBV7-9,.,TRBJ1-1,CASSFEGTGRAFF,TGTGCCAGCAGCTTTGAAGGAACGGGTCGGGCTTTCTTT
.,TRBV30,.,TRBJ2-6,CAWSHSSGANVLTF,TGTGCCTGGAGTCATAGCTCTGGGGCCAACGTCCTGACTTTC